Described below is a single TCR beta chain sequence and its context. Germline lookup yields CDR1 SQVTM and CDR2 ANQGSEA. Between the trimmed V and J ends, which lost 4 bases and 1 base, there was a span of 8 bases. The CDR3 extends over 13 amino acids. The time point is: persistent/refractory GD, antithyroid drugs over 5 years with positive TRAb. There was RNA extracted from PBMCs, and the TCR library was made from it. One endocrinology department in Xi'an, China, was where patients came from. The sample belongs to a study of regulatory T cells in long-lasting Graves disease. Construction of TCR beta libraries relied on iRepertoire HTBI primers and on Arm-PCR targeting CDR3 regions. TCRdb analysed the multiplex PCR reads with MiXCR anew, one entry per CDR3 protein. The table records 400,000 to 500,000 distinct CDR3 sequences, 20% to 25% of them present only once.

The specimen comprised peripheral blood mononuclear cells (PBMCs), sampled when the disease was refractory, from a patient treated with antithyroid drugs. The rearrangement uses TRBV29-1 and TRBJ1-3; D is uncertain. The sequence derives from a female donor with Graves disease. CDR3 bases: TGCAGCGTTGCCCTCGGGTCTGGAAACACCATATATTTT. Amino acid sequence: CSVALGSGNTIYF.